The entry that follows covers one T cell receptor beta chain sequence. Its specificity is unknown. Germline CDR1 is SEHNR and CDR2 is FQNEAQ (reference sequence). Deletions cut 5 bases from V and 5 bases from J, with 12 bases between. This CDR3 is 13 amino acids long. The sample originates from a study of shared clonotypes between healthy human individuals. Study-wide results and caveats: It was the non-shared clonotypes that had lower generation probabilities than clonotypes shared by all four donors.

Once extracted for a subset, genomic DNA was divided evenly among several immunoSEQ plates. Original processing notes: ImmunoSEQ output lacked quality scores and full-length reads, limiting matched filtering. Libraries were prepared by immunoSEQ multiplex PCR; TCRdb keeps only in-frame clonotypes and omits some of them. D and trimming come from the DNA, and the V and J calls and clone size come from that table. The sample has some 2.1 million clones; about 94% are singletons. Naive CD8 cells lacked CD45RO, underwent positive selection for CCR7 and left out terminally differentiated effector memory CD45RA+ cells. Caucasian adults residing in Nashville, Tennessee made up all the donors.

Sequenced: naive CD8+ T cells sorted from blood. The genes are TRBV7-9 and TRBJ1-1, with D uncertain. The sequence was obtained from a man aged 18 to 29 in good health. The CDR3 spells CASSAVFSTEAFF. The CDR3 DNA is TGTGCCAGCAGCGCCGTCTTTAGTACTGAAGCTTTCTTT.